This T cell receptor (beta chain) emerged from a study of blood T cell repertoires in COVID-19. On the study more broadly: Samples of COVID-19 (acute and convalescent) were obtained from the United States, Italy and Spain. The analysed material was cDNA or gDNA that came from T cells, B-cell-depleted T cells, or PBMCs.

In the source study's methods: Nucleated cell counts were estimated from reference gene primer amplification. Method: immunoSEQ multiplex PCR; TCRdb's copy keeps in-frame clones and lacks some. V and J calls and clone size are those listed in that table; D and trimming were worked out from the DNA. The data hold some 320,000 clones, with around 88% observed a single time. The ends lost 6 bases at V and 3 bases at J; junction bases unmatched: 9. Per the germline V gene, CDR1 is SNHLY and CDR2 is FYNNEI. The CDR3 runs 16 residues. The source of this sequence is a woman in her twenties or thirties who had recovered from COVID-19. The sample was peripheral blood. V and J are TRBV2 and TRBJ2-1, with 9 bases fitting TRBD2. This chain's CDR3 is CASSPLKRGDYNEQFF. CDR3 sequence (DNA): TGTGCCAGCAGCCCCCTCAAGCGGGGGGACTACAATGAGCAGTTCTTC.